Listed here is a single T cell receptor beta chain. This clone was observed a handful of times. Its cognate antigen has yet to be identified. The record has no base qualities; no much larger clone is one base away. The sample comes from a study of blood T cell repertoires in COVID-19 (dated by TCRdb to 2020 to 2022). With regard to the full study: The collaborator samples originated in the United States, Italy and Spain and spanned the acute and convalescent phases of COVID-19. A freely available public database, intended as a resource for researchers studying the immune response to SARS-CoV-2, is where the repertoires were released. Samples came from the ongoing ImmuneRACE study (first 160 participants) plus 1,254 subjects from 6 global collaborators. The material from the prospective study consisted of cDNA or gDNA derived from T cells, B-cell-depleted T cells, or PBMCs. Where available, HLA class I and class II types were taken from metadata supplied by the sample provider and were not determined by assay-based typing. Subjects who had been exposed to COVID-19, were actively infected with it, or had recovered from it provided the deeply sampled blood TCRbeta repertoires that made up the dataset. Sample metadata almost always included a de-identified subject ID, COVID-19 status, age in years and sex. Overall results and qualifications from the work: The quantity of clinical and demographic metadata differed by source and by participant and was supplied without curation.

Whole blood was collected in K2EDTA tubes by collaborating institutions according to the institutions' own protocols. For TCRbeta analysis, collaborators shipped samples as frozen whole blood, isolated PBMCs, or DNA extracted from either of those sample types. TCRbeta CDR3 regions were amplified from genomic DNA by means of the immunoSEQ Assay, a bias-controlled multiplex PCR. In the original analysis: Within the assay, amplification of reference gene primers was used to estimate how many nucleated cells each sample contained. Sequence reads were collapsed and filtered to measure the absolute abundance of every unique TCRbeta CDR3 rearrangement. Productive Simpson clonality was computed per sample as the square root of Simpson's diversity index over productive rearrangements. In its TCRdb copy, this immuneACCESS table keeps in-frame sequences only and misses some clones. Where compared with another copy, unresolved V genes explain less than half of these, and the others have no known cause. V and J calls and clone size are copied from that table; D and trimming were computed from the DNA. The sample profile shows some 83,000 clones; approximately 80% of them were found once. Jointly, the top ten make up approximately 5.8% of the sample.

Sequences SNHLY (CDR1) and FYNNEI (CDR2) are obtained from the germline V gene. The CDR3 numbers 13 residues from cysteine through phenylalanine. Solely the CDR3 DNA is kept, with 39 bases framed from the first base. Trimming at the junction amounts to 5 bases on V and 6 bases on J, and the germline ends lie 13 bases apart. The sample consisted of peripheral blood. The sequence is built from TRBV2 and TRBJ1-2; a tentative D call is TRBD1 (5 bases match). The source of this sequence is a man aged 60-69 years with active or convalescent COVID-19. CDR3 protein: CASSPRESDGYTF. The DNA sequence is as follows: TGTGCCAGCAGTCCCAGGGAATCCGATGGCTACACCTTC.